The present T cell receptor (beta chain) was sequenced within a study of control samples from healthy donors and cancer patients. This clone was recorded once. Repertoires were generated with immunoSEQ multiplex PCR, while TCRdb's copy carries only in-frame clones and drops some. The table records about 35,000 clones, roughly 92% of them present only once. This sequence was found in a man aged 35-49 years with colorectal cancer. Sequencing was performed on PBMCs.

The DNA of the CDR3 is TGTGCCAGCAGCGCACTAGGACAGGGGAAGACTGAAGCTTTCTTT. Translation: CASSALGQGKTEAFF. The chain is built from TRBV5-6 and TRBJ1-1, with 9 bases aligning to TRBD1. CDR1 is SGHDT and CDR2 is YYEEEE in the germline V gene. This CDR3 region has 15 residues. Trimming took 4 bases from V and 5 from J; bases not matched to a gene: 9.